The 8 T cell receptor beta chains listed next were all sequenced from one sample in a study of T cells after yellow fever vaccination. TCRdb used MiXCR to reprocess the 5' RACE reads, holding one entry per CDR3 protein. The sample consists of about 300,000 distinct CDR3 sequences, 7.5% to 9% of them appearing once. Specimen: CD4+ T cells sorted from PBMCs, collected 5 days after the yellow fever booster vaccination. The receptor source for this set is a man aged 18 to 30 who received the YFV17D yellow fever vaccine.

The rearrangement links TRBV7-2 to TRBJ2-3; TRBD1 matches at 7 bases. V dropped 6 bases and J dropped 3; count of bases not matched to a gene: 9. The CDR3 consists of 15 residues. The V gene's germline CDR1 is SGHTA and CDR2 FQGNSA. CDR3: CASRSRRQGTDTQYF. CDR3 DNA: TGTGCCAGCAGGAGCCGTAGACAGGGAACAGATACGCAGTATTTT.

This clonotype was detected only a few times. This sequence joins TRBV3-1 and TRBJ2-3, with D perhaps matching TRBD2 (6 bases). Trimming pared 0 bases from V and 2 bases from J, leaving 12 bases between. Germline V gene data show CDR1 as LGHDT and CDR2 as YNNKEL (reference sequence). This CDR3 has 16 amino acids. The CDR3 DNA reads TGTGCCAGCAGCCAAGATGGGGCGGGGTACACAGATACGCAGTATTTT. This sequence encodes CASSQDGAGYTDTQYF.

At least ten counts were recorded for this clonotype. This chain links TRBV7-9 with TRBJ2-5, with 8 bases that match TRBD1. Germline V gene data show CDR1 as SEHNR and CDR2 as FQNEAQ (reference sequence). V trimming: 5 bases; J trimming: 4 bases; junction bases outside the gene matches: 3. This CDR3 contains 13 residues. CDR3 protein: CASSPGGSETQYF. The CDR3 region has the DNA TGTGCCAGCAGCCCAGGGGGCTCAGAGACCCAGTACTTC. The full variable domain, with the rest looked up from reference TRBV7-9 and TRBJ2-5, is DTGVSQNPRHKITKRGQNVTFRCDPISEHNRLYWYRQTLGQGPEFLTYFQNEAQLEKSRLLSDRFSAERPKGSFSTLEIQRTEQGDSAMYLCASSPGGSETQYFGPGTRLLVL.

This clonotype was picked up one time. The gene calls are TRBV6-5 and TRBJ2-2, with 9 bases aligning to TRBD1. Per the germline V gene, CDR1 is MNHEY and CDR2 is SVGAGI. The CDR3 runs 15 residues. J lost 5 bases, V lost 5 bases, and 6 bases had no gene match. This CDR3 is CASSSLGQGTGELFF. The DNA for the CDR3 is TGTGCCAGCAGTAGCCTAGGACAGGGGACCGGGGAGCTGTTTTTT.

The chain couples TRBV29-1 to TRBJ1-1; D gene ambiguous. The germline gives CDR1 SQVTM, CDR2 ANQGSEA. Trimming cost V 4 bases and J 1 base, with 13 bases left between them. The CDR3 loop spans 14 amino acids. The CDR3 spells CSVGLSRTNTEAFF. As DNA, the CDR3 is TGCAGCGTTGGTCTTTCCAGGACGAACACTGAAGCTTTCTTT.

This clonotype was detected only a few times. CDR3 region: CASSYSTRSQPQHF. The CDR3 DNA reads TGTGCCAGCAGTTACTCGACGAGGTCCCAGCCCCAGCATTTT. The chain carries TRBV6-2 or TRBV6-3 and TRBJ1-5; the D is unclear. Trimming shortened V by 0 bases and J by 7 bases, and 10 bases separated the two germline ends. The CDR3 has 14 amino acids. Looked up from germline, CDR1 is MNHEY and CDR2 is SVGEGT.

The CDR3 region is CASSPGQANNEKLFF. The CDR3, as DNA: TGCGCCAGCAGCCCCGGACAGGCCAATAATGAAAAACTGTTTTTT. The rearrangement links TRBV5-1 to TRBJ1-4; 7 nucleotides match TRBD1. The junction had 7 bases not matched to a gene; V was cut back by 4 bases and J by 4 bases. Germline CDR1 and CDR2: SGHRS and YFSETQ. The CDR3 has 15 amino acids.

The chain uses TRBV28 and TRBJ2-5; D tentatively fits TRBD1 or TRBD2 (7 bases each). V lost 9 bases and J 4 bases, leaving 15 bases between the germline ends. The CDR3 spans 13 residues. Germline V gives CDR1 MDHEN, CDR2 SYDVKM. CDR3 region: CASHPGGVETQYF. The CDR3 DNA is TGTGCCAGTCACCCAGGGGGGGTAGAGACCCAGTACTTC.